This T cell receptor beta chain was captured in a study of cytomegalovirus exposure and HLA in healthy donors. The study, taken as a whole, reports: The study listed about 150 cytomegalovirus-associated TCR beta chains. Other equally common chains were less clonally expanded than HLA-associated TCR beta chains, a later analysis showed. V- and J-gene trimming in TCR beta was tied to a missense DCLRE1C variant by an analysis performed later. Accounts indicate the classifier identified cytomegalovirus status with strong specificity and sensitivity.

V shed 6 bases, J shed 2 bases, and the junction held 9 bases outside the gene matches. Germline loops: CDR1 KGHSH, CDR2 LQKENI. The CDR3 has 16 residues. A multiplex PCR was run with 60 Vbeta primers and 13 Jbeta primers. Clones were read by immunoSEQ multiplex PCR, and TCRdb kept only the in-frame ones, dropping some. The sample consists of some 140,000 clones, approximately 83% of them appearing once. Concerning this clone itself: Its antigen is as yet unknown.

The chain links TRBV18 to TRBJ2-2; 7 bases are a match to TRBD2. The sequence was collected from a man between 35 and 55 years old in good health and CMV-seronegative. Material for sequencing was PBMCs. CDR3 amino acids: CASSRYPSGNTGELFF. The CDR3 DNA sequence: TGTGCCAGCTCGCGTTACCCTAGCGGAAACACCGGGGAGCTGTTTTTT.